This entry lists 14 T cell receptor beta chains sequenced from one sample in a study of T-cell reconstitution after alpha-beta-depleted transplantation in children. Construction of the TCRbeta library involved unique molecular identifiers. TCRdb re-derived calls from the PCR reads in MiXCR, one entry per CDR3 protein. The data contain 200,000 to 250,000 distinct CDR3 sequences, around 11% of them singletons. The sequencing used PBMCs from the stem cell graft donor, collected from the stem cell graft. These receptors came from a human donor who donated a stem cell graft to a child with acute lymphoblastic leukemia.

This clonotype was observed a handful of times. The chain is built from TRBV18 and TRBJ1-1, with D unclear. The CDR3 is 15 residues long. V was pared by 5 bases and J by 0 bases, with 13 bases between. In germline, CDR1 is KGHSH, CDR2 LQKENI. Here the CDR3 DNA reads TGTGCCAGCTCAGTTGTTTCGGACCTGAACACTGAAGCTTTCTTT. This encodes CASSVVSDLNTEAFF.

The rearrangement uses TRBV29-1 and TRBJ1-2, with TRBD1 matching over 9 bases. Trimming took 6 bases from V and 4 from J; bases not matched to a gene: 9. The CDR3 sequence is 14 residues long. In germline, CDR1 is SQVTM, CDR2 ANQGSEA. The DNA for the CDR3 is TGCAGCGTCGCCGGGACAGGGTTTAGCTATGGCTACACCTTC. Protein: CSVAGTGFSYGYTF.

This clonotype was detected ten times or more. CDR3 bases: TGTGCCAGCAGCTTCGGGCAGGGAACCTGGTCACCCCTCCACTTT. Protein sequence: CASSFGQGTWSPLHF. The chain has TRBV5-5 and TRBJ1-6, with D possibly being TRBD1 (5 bases). The CDR3 runs 15 residues. Germline CDR1 reads SGHKS; CDR2 reads YYEKEE (reference sequence). Between the trimmed V and J ends, which lost 2 bases and 10 bases, there was a span of 16 bases.

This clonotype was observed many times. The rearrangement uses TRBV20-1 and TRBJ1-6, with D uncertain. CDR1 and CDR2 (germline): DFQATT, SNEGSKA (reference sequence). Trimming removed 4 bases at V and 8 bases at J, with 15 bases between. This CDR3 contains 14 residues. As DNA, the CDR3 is TGCAGTGCTATACCCCGGAGAGAGTATTCACCCCTCCACTTT. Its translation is CSAIPRREYSPLHF.

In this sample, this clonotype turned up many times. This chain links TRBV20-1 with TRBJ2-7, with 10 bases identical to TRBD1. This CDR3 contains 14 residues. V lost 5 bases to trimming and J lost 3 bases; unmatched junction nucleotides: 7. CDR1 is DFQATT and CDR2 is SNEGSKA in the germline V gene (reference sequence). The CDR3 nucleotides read TGCAGTGCTGCAGGGACAGGGGTCGACTACGAGCAGTACTTC. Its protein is CSAAGTGVDYEQYF.

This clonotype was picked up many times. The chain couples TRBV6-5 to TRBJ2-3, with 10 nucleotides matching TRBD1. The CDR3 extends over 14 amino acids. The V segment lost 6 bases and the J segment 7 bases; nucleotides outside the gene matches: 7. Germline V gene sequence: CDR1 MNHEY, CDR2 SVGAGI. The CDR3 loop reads CASSTDRGSYTQYF. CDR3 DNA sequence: TGTGCCAGCAGCACGGACAGGGGGTCATATACGCAGTATTTT.

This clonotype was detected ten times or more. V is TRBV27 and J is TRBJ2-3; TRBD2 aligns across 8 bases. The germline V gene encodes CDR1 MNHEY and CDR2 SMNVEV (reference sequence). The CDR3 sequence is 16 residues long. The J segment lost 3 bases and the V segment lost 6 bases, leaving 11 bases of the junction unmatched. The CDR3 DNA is TGTGCCAGCAGAGGTCTAGCGGGCCTAAAGACAGATACGCAGTATTTT. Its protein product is CASRGLAGLKTDTQYF.

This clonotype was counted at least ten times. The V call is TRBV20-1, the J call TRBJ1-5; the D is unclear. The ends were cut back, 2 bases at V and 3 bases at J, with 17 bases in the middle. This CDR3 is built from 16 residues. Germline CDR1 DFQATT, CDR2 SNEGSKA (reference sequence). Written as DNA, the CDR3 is TGCAGTGCTAGAATAGAGAACCTTTATTCCAATCAGCCCCAGCATTTT. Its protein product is CSARIENLYSNQPQHF.

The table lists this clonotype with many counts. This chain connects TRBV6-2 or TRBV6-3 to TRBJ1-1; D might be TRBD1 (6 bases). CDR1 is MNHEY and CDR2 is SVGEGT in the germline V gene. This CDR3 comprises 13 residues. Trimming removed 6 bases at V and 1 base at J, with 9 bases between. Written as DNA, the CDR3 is TGTGCCAGCAGGTCGACAGGGAACACTGAAGCTTTCTTT. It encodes CASRSTGNTEAFF.

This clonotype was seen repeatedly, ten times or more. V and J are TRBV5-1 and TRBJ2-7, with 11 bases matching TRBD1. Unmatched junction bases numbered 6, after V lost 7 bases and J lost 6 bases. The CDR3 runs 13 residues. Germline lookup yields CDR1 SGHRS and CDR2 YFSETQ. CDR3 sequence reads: CASLGTGGTEQYF. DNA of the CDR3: TGCGCCAGCCTCGGGACAGGGGGGACCGAGCAGTACTTC.

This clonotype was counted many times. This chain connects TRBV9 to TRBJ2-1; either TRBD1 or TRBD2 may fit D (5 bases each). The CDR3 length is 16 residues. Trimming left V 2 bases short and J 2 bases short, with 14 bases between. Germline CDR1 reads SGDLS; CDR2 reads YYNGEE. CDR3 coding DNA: TGTGCCAGCAGCGTGGGCTGGGGGAGCACCTACAATGAGCAGTTCTTC. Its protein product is CASSVGWGSTYNEQFF.

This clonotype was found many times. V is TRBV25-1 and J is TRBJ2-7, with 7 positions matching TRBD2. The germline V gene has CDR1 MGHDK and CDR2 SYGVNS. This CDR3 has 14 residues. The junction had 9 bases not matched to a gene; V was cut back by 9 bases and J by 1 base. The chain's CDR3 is CASQDGGRSYEQYF. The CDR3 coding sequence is TGTGCCAGTCAGGACGGGGGGAGATCCTACGAGCAGTACTTC.

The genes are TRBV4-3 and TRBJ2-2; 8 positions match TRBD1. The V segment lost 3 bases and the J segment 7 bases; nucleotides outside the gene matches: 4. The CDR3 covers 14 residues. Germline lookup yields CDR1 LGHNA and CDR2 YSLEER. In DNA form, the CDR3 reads TGCGCCAGCAGCCAGGACAGGGTGGACGGGGAGCTGTTTTTT. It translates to CASSQDRVDGELFF.

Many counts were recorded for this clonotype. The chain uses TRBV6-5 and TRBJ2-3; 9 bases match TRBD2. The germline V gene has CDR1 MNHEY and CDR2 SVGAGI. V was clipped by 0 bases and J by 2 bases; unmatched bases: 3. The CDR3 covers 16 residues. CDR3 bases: TGTGCCAGCAGTTACTCCGGACTAGCGCCCACAGATACGCAGTATTTT. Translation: CASSYSGLAPTDTQYF.